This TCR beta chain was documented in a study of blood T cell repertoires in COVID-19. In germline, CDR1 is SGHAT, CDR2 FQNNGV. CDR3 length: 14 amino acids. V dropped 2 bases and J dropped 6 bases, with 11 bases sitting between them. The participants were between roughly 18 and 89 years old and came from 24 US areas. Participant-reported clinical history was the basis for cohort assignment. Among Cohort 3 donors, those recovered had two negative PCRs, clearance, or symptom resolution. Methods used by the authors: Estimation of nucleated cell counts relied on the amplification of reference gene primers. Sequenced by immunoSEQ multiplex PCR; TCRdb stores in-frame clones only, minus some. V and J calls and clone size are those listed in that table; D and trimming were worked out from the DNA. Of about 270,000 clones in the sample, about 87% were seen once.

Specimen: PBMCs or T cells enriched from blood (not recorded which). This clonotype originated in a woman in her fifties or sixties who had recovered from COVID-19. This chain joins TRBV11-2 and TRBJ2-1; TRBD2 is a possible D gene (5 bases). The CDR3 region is CASSLKDYRNEQFF. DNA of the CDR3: TGTGCCAGCAGCTTAAAAGACTACCGCAATGAGCAGTTCTTC.